Included here is one TCR beta chain sequence, with context. The data are from a study of cytomegalovirus exposure and HLA in healthy donors. As for the study in general: An earlier analysis found fewer than 120 million unique TCR beta sequences from 150 million to 200 million T cells.

Donors in the study were healthy people who gave bone marrow. Germline CDR1 is MNHEY and CDR2 is SMNVEV (reference sequence). The length of the CDR3 is 14 residues. Trimming took 5 bases from V and 5 from J, leaving 15 bases between them. 13 Jbeta primers and 60 Vbeta primers were used for the PCR. Clones were sequenced by immunoSEQ multiplex PCR, and TCRdb holds only the in-frame ones, with some missing. The sample has about 110,000 clones, 74% seen once. V usage is TRBV27 and J usage is TRBJ2-5, with TRBD1 as a possible D gene (6 bases). This receptor was identified in a man aged 50-60 years in good health and CMV-seropositive. The sequencing sample was made of PBMCs. CDR3 DNA sequence: TGTGCCAGCAGTAGGGACGTTCAGGGGGAGACCCAGTACTTC. It codes for CASSRDVQGETQYF.